These 21 T cell receptor beta chains were sequenced from one sample in a study of blood T cell repertoires in COVID-19 (dated by TCRdb to the early 2020s). The library relied on the immunoSEQ multiplex PCR assay. TCRdb took over this immuneACCESS table, retaining in-frame rearrangements with V and J assigned. Such tables are incomplete; in checked studies, under half of the missing clones stem from an unresolved V gene, and the remainder is unexplained. Present in this sample are roughly 250,000 clones, about 84% of which were seen just once. Over 2% of the sample is in the top ten clones. The specimen sequenced was PBMCs or T cells enriched from blood (not recorded which). Source of these receptors: a woman in her 50s who had recovered from COVID-19.

This chain uses TRBV3-1 (or the pseudogene TRBV3-2) with TRBJ1-6; D may be TRBD1 (5 bases). The CDR3 contains 16 residues. Trimming shortened V by 2 bases and J by 7 bases, and 15 bases separated the two germline ends. Germline V gives CDR1 LGHDT, CDR2 YNNKEL (reference sequence). CDR3 residues: CASSQFPGNINSPLHF. DNA for the CDR3: TGTGCCAGCAGCCAATTCCCAGGGAATATCAATTCACCCCTCCACTTT.

This rearrangement joins TRBV6-5 to TRBJ1-2, with a tentative D call TRBD1 (5 bases). CDR3 length: 12 amino acids. CDR1 and CDR2 (germline): MNHEY, SVGAGI. Trimming took 7 bases from V and 8 from J, leaving 14 bases between them. The CDR3 region is CASKTQGGGYTF. The CDR3 bases are TGTGCCAGCAAAACTCAGGGCGGAGGCTACACCTTC.

The chain uses TRBV24-1 and TRBJ2-2; D is ambiguous. This CDR3 has 14 residues. V lost 4 bases and J lost 9, with 14 bases in between. Germline assignment: CDR1 KGHDR and CDR2 SFDVKD. For the CDR3, the DNA is TGTGCCACCAGTGACCCCCCACAGAGCCGGGAGCTGTTTTTT. Translation gives CATSDPPQSRELFF.

V gene TRBV28 combines with J gene TRBJ1-5, with TRBD1 matching 10 bases. Trimming removed 6 bases from V and 5 bases from J; junction bases left unmatched: 7. This CDR3 is 15 amino acids long. CDR1 is MDHEN and CDR2 is SYDVKM in the germline V gene. The CDR3 sequence is CASRRQGAKHQPQHF. DNA for the CDR3: TGTGCCAGCAGAAGACAGGGGGCGAAGCATCAGCCCCAGCATTTT.

In nucleotides, the CDR3 is TGTGCCAGTAGTATTCTCCCCGGGACAGGGTCTGGAAACACCATATATTTT. Amino acids: CASSILPGTGSGNTIYF. The chain has TRBV19 and TRBJ1-3; 9 bases agree with TRBD1. Germline CDR1 LNHDA, CDR2 SQIVND (reference sequence). The V segment lost 3 bases and the J segment 1 base; nucleotides outside the gene matches: 7. There are 17 residues in the CDR3.

V and J are TRBV5-5 and TRBJ1-1; 7 positions agree with TRBD1. CDR1 is SGHKS, CDR2 YYEKEE, per germline (reference sequence). CDR3 length: 18 amino acids. V shed 4 bases, J shed 1 base, and the junction held 16 bases outside the gene matches. CDR3 residues: CASSRPGQTHQKNTEAFF. In DNA, the CDR3 is TGTGCCAGCAGCCGACCGGGACAGACACACCAGAAGAACACTGAAGCTTTCTTT. The full variable domain, rest sourced from reference TRBV5-5 and TRBJ1-1, is DAGVTQSPTHLIKTRGQQVTLRCSPISGHKSVSWYQQVLGQGPQFIFQYYEKEERGRGNFPDRFSARQFPNYSSELNVNALLLGDSALYLCASSRPGQTHQKNTEAFFGQGTRLTVV.

DNA for the CDR3: TGTGCCAGCAGCTTGCAACCCAGGGGGAGTCAGCCCCAGCATTTT. The encoded protein is CASSLQPRGSQPQHF. The V gene is TRBV7-3, the J gene TRBJ1-5; 7 nucleotides agree with TRBD1. Per germline, CDR1 SGHTA and CDR2 FQGTGA. Trimming at V came to 3 bases and at J to 6 bases, leaving 8 bases not matched to a gene. The CDR3 spans 15 residues.

This clone was detected only a few times. The chain joins TRBV7-2 to TRBJ2-3, with 10 positions matching TRBD2. CDR3 length: 16 residues. The germline V gene has CDR1 SGHTA and CDR2 FQGNSA. J was trimmed by 3 bases and V by 5 bases; bases with no gene match: 8. The CDR3: CASSPQGLAITDTQYF. The DNA of the CDR3 is TGTGCCAGCAGCCCGCAGGGACTAGCGATAACAGATACGCAGTATTTT.

The genes are TRBV5-1 and TRBJ2-6; D call uncertain. CDR3 size: 15 residues. V lost 0 bases, J lost 0 bases, and 4 bases lay in between. The V gene's germline CDR1 is SGHRS and CDR2 YFSETQ. CDR3 nucleotide sequence: TGCGCCAGCAGCTTGGCCCTCTCTGGGGCCAACGTCCTGACTTTC. Translating it yields CASSLALSGANVLTF.

This rearrangement joins TRBV29-1 to TRBJ1-1; D is perhaps TRBD1 (5 bases). The germline CDR1 and CDR2 sequences are SQVTM and ANQGSEA. The CDR3 spans 13 residues. The ends were cut back, 3 bases at V and 0 bases at J, with 8 bases in the middle. DNA for the CDR3: TGCAGCGTTGAGGCGACAGTGAACACTGAAGCTTTCTTT. Translated: CSVEATVNTEAFF.

This clone appeared a single time. This chain connects TRBV18 to TRBJ1-2, with TRBD1 as a possible D gene (5 bases). CDR3 length: 15 amino acids. Germline loops: CDR1 KGHSH, CDR2 LQKENI. Deletions cut 1 base from V and 5 bases from J, with 14 bases between. CDR3 nucleotide sequence: TGTGCCAGCTCACCACTACAGGAGCTGGGGTATGGCTACACCTTC. Amino acid sequence: CASSPLQELGYGYTF. Full variable domain (remainder filled in from reference TRBV18 and TRBJ1-2): NAGVMQNPRHLVRRRGQEARLRCSPMKGHSHVYWYRQLPEEGLKFMVYLQKENIIDESGMPKERFSAEFPKEGPSILRIQQVVRGDSAAYFCASSPLQELGYGYTFGSGTRLTVV.

This chain joins TRBV19 and TRBJ2-6; 7 bases line up with TRBD1. Trimming took 7 bases from V and 3 from J; bases not matched to a gene: 9. Germline V CDR1 and CDR2: LNHDA, SQIVND (reference sequence). The CDR3 is made up of 16 amino acids. CDR3 protein: CASNPLTGSGANVLTF. CDR3 DNA sequence: TGTGCCAGTAATCCATTGACAGGGAGTGGGGCCAACGTCCTGACTTTC.

The chain recombines TRBV19 with TRBJ2-5, with 13 bases matching TRBD2. Trimming at V came to 4 bases and at J to 5 bases, leaving 7 bases not matched to a gene. The CDR3 extends over 16 amino acids. Germline loops: CDR1 LNHDA, CDR2 SQIVND (reference sequence). The CDR3 coding sequence is TGTGCCAGTAGTAGGGGCGGACTAGCGGGAGTTGAGACCCAGTACTTC. This sequence encodes CASSRGGLAGVETQYF. Drawing the rest from reference TRBV19 and TRBJ2-5, the complete variable domain is DGGITQSPKYLFRKEGQNVTLSCEQNLNHDAMYWYRQDPGQGLRLIYYSQIVNDFQKGDIAEGYSVSREKKESFPLTVTSAQKNPTAFYLCASSRGGLAGVETQYFGPGTRLLVL.

The V call is TRBV12-3 or TRBV12-4, the J call TRBJ1-1; D may be TRBD1 (5 bases). Deletions cut 5 bases from V and 3 bases from J, with 10 bases between. This CDR3 contains 13 residues. The CDR3 DNA sequence: TGTGCCAGCAGTCTCTTAGGGGACACTGAAGCTTTCTTT. Translated: CASSLLGDTEAFF.

This clone was seen only a few times. The V call is TRBV5-6, the J call TRBJ2-3, with 12 bases aligning to TRBD1. V was clipped by 4 bases and J by 0 bases; unmatched bases: 9. The germline V gene encodes CDR1 SGHDT and CDR2 YYEEEE. This CDR3 comprises 18 residues. The CDR3 coding sequence is TGTGCCAGCAGCCGTCCCGGGACAGGGGGCTTTAGCACAGATACGCAGTATTTT. Amino acids: CASSRPGTGGFSTDTQYF.

The chain couples TRBV7-2 to TRBJ2-5, with D maybe TRBD1 (6 bases). The V gene's germline CDR1 is SGHTA and CDR2 FQGNSA. The CDR3 sequence is 15 residues long. V was trimmed by 0 bases and J by 4 bases, leaving 12 bases between them. In DNA, the CDR3 is TGTGCCAGCAGCTTAGCGGGCAGGGGAAGAGAGACCCAGTACTTC. It yields the protein CASSLAGRGRETQYF.

The J gene is TRBJ2-6, the V gene TRBV3-1 (or the pseudogene TRBV3-2); the match to TRBD1 covers 10 bases. Trimming cost V 4 bases and J 4 bases; bases outside gene matches: 13. CDR1 LGHDT and CDR2 YNNKEL come from the germline V gene (reference sequence). This CDR3 comprises 19 residues. The chain's CDR3 is CASSLRQGAYSGGANVLTF. CDR3 coding DNA: TGTGCCAGCAGCCTCCGACAGGGGGCCTACTCTGGGGGGGCCAACGTCCTGACTTTC.

Of note for this clone: A junction boundary mismatches the germline segment, possibly from a read error. This chain joins TRBV7-7 and TRBJ2-2, with 8 bases lining up with TRBD2. The CDR3 sequence is 15 residues long. Per germline, CDR1 SSHAT and CDR2 FNYEAQ (reference sequence). As DNA, the CDR3 is TGTGCTAGCAGCTTAGTTGCGGGAGGCGCCGGGGAGCTGTTTTTT. This encodes CASSLVAGGAGELFF.

This chain links TRBV15 with TRBJ1-6; 7 bases are a match to TRBD1. Trimming took 4 bases from V and 11 from J; bases not matched to a gene: 8. Germline CDR1 reads LNHNV; CDR2 reads YYDKDF (reference sequence). This CDR3 comprises 14 residues. The CDR3 protein is CATSTGTRGTPLHF. The CDR3 DNA sequence: TGTGCCACCAGCACAGGAACCAGGGGGACACCCCTCCACTTT. Full variable domain (outside the CDR3, taken from reference TRBV15 and TRBJ1-6): DAMVIQNPRYQVTQFGKPVTLSCSQTLNHNVMYWYQQKSSQAPKLLFHYYDKDFNNEADTPDNFQSRRPNTSFCFLDIRSPGLGDTAMYLCATSTGTRGTPLHFGNGTRLTVT.

J is TRBJ1-5 and V is TRBV7-2; 8 nucleotides match TRBD1. Germline V gene sequence: CDR1 SGHTA, CDR2 FQGNSA. The CDR3 consists of 15 residues. The V gene end was trimmed by 3 bases and the J gene end by 7 bases; junction bases not matched to a gene: 8. The chain's CDR3 is CASSFRQGQGQPQHF. The CDR3 region has the DNA TGTGCCAGCAGCTTTAGACAGGGGCAGGGACAGCCCCAGCATTTT.

In this sample, this clone turned up once. The chain links TRBV3-1 (or the pseudogene TRBV3-2) to TRBJ1-1; D may be TRBD1 (5 bases). V lost 4 bases to trimming and J lost 4 bases, with 13 bases between them. This CDR3 comprises 14 residues. Germline assignment: CDR1 LGHDT and CDR2 YNNKEL (reference sequence). Here the CDR3 DNA reads TGTGCCAGCAGCCCCGGTGACAGAAGCACTGAAGCTTTCTTT. Its protein product is CASSPGDRSTEAFF.